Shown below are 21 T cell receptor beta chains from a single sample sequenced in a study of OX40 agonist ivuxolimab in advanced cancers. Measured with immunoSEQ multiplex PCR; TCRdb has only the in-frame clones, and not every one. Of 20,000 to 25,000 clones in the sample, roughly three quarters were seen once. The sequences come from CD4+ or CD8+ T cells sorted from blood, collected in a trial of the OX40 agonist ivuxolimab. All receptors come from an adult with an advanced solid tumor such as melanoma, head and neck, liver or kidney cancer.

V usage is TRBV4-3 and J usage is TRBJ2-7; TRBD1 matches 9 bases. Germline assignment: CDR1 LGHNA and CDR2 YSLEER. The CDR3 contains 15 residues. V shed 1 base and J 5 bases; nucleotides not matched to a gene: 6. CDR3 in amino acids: CASSQVHGQGNEQYF. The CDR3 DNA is TGCGCCAGCAGCCAAGTTCACGGACAGGGGAACGAGCAGTACTTC.

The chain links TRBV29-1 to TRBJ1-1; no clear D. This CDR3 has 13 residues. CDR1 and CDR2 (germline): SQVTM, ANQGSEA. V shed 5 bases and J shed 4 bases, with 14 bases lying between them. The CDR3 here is CSVWLGLGTEAFF. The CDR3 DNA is TGCAGCGTTTGGCTAGGGTTAGGCACTGAAGCTTTCTTT.

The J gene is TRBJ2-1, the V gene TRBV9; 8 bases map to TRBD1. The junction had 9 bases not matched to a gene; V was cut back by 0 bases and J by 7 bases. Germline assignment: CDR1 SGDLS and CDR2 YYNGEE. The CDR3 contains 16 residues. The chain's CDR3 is CASSVGGQGAWNEQFF. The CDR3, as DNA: TGTGCCAGCAGCGTAGGGGGCCAGGGGGCCTGGAATGAGCAGTTCTTC.

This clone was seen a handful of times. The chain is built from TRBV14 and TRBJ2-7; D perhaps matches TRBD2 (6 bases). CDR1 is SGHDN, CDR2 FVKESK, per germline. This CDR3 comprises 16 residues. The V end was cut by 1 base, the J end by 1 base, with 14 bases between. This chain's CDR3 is CASSQGGGRGSYEQYF. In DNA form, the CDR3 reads TGTGCCAGCAGCCAAGGGGGAGGCAGAGGGTCCTACGAGCAGTACTTC.

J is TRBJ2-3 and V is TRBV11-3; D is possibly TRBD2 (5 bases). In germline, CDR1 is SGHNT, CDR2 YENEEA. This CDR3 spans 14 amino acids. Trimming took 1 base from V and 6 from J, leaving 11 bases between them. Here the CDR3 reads CASSLGSIADTQYF. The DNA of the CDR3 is TGTGCCAGCAGCTTAGGCTCGATAGCGGATACGCAGTATTTT.

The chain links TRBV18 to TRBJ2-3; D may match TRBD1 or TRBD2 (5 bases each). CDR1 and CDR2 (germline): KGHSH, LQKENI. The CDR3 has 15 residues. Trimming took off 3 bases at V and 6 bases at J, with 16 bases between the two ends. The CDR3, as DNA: TGTGCCAGCTCACCGCAACTAGGATCAGGGGATACGCAGTATTTT. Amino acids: CASSPQLGSGDTQYF.

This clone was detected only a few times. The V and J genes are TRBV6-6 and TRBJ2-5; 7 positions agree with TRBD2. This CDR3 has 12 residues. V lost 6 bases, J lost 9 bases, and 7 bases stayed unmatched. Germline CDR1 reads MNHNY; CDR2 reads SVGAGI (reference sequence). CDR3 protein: CASSYRGEPQYF. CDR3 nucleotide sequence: TGTGCCAGCAGCTACCGGGGGGAGCCCCAGTACTTC.

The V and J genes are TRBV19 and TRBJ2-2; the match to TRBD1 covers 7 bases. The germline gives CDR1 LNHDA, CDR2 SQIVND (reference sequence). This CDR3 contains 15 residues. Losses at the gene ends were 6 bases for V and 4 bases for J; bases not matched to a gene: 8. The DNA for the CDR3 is TGTGCCAGTAGCCCAAACAGGGGCAGCACCGGGGAGCTGTTTTTT. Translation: CASSPNRGSTGELFF. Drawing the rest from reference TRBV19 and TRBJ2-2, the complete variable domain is DGGITQSPKYLFRKEGQNVTLSCEQNLNHDAMYWYRQDPGQGLRLIYYSQIVNDFQKGDIAEGYSVSREKKESFPLTVTSAQKNPTAFYLCASSPNRGSTGELFFGEGSRLTVL.

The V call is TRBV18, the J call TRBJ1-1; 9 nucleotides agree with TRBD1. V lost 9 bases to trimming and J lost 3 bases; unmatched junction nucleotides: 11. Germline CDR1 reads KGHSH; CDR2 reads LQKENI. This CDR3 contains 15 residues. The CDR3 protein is CASLRDRVVDTEAFF. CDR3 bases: TGTGCCAGTCTCCGGGACAGGGTTGTGGACACTGAAGCTTTCTTT. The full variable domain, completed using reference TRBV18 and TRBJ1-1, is NAGVMQNPRHLVRRRGQEARLRCSPMKGHSHVYWYRQLPEEGLKFMVYLQKENIIDESGMPKERFSAEFPKEGPSILRIQQVVRGDSAAYFCASLRDRVVDTEAFFGQGTRLTVV.

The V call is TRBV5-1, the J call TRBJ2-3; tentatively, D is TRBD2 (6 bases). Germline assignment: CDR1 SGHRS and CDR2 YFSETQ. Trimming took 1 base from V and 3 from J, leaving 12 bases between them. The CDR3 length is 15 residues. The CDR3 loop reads CASSLSWGETDTQYF. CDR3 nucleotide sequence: TGCGCCAGCAGCTTGTCGTGGGGGGAGACAGATACGCAGTATTTT.

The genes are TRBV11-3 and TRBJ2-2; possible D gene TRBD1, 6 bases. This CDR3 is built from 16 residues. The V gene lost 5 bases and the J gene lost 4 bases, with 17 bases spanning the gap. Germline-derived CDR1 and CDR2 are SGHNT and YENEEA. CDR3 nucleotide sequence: TGTGCCAGCAGCACCTCACAGGGAACGGGCACCGGGGAGCTGTTTTTT. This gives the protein CASSTSQGTGTGELFF.

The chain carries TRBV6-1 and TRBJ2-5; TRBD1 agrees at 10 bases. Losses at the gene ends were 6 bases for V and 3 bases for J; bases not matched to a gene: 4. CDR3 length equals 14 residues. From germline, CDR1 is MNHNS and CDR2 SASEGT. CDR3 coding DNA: TGTGCCAGCAGGCCGACAGGGGGCAAAGAGACCCAGTACTTC. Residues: CASRPTGGKETQYF.

The DNA for the CDR3 is TGCGCCAGCAGCCCGGCCCCGACAGGCGGGAACACTGAAGCTTTCTTT. Its translation is CASSPAPTGGNTEAFF. The chain uses TRBV4-1 and TRBJ1-1; a weak D match, TRBD1 (6 bases). Germline values: CDR1 MGHRA, CDR2 YSYEKL. This CDR3 has 16 residues. Trimming pared 4 bases from V and 1 base from J, leaving 16 bases between.

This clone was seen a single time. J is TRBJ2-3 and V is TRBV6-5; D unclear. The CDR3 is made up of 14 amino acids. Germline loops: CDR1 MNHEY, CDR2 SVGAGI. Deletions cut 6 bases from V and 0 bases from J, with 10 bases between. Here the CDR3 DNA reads TGTGCCAGCAGCCACATTCAGAGCACAGATACGCAGTATTTT. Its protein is CASSHIQSTDTQYF.

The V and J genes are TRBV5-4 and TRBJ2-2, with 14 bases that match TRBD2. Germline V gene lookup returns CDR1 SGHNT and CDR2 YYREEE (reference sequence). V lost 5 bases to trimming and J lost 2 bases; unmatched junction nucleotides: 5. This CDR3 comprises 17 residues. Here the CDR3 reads CASRSGLAGGNTGELFF. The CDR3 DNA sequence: TGTGCCAGCAGATCCGGACTAGCGGGGGGAAACACCGGGGAGCTGTTTTTT.

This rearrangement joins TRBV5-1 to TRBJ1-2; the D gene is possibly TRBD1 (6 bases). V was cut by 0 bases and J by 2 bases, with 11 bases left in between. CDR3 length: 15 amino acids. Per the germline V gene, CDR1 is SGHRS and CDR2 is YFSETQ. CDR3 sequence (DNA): TGCGCCAGCAGCTTGGCGAGACAGGAGAACTATGGCTACACCTTC. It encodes CASSLARQENYGYTF.

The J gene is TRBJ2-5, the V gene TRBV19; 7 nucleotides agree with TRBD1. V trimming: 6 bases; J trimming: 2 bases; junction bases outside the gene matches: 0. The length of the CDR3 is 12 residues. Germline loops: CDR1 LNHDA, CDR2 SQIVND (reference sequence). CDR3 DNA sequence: TGTGCCAGTAGCAGGGGGCAAGAGACCCAGTACTTC. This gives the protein CASSRGQETQYF.

CDR3 sequence: CASSSGWGLASYEQYF. The DNA for the CDR3 is TGTGCCAGCAGCTCTGGGTGGGGGTTAGCGTCCTACGAGCAGTACTTC. The J gene is TRBJ2-5, the V gene TRBV7-2, with D perhaps being TRBD1 or TRBD2 (5 bases each). The DNA end lines up better with TRBJ2-7; the J call may be wrong. CDR1 is SGHTA and CDR2 is FQGNSA in the germline V gene. The CDR3 has 16 residues.

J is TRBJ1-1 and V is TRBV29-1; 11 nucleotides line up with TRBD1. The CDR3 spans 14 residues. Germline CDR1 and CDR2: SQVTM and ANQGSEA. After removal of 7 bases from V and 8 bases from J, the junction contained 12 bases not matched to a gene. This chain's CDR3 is CSAKLGGQGVEAFF. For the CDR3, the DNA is TGCAGCGCCAAACTCGGGGGACAGGGGGTCGAAGCTTTCTTT.

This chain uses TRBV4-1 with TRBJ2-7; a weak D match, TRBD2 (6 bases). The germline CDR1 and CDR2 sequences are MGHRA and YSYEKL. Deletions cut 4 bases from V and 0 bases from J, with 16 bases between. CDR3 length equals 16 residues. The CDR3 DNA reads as TGCGCCAGCAGCCCTTCCCCGGGAGAAAACTCCTACGAGCAGTACTTC. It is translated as CASSPSPGENSYEQYF.

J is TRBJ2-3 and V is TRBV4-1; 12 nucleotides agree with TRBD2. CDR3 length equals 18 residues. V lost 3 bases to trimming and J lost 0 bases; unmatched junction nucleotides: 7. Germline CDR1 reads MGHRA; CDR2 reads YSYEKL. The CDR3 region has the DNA TGCGCCAGCAGCCAGCTAGCGGGGGGGCGATCTAGCACAGATACGCAGTATTTT. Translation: CASSQLAGGRSSTDTQYF.